This record concerns one TCR beta chain sequence. Other DNA sequences of this sample code for an identical CDR3. The naive CD8 fraction comprised CD45RO-negative cells positively selected for CCR7 and excluded terminally differentiated effector memory CD45RA+ cells. The CDR3 spans 14 residues. Germline CDR1 is MDHEN and CDR2 is SYDVKM. V shed 6 bases and J shed 5 bases, with 16 bases lying between them. The sample comes from a study of shared clonotypes between healthy human individuals. Sequenced by immunoSEQ multiplex PCR; TCRdb stores in-frame clones only, minus some. The sample has 500,000 to 700,000 clones, approximately 95% seen once.

Sequenced: naive CD8+ T cells sorted from blood. This rearrangement joins TRBV28 to TRBJ1-2; a possible D gene is TRBD1 (6 bases). The TCR sequence derives from a woman in her thirties in good health. This CDR3 reads CASSSPGQGYGYTF. The CDR3 nucleotides read TGTGCCAGCAGCAGTCCGGGACAAGGATATGGCTACACCTTC.